These T cell receptor beta chains were read from a single sample in a study of blood T cell repertoires in COVID-19. Libraries were prepared by immunoSEQ multiplex PCR; TCRdb keeps only in-frame clonotypes and omits some of them. Of 300,000 or so clones in the sample, about 90% were seen once. The sample was peripheral blood. Source of these receptors: a man aged 18-30 years who had recovered from COVID-19. Each CDR3 is given with its conserved first and last residue. Each record gives: clone size, CDR3 length, D gene, J gene, V gene, CDR3 DNA, CDR3 protein. The D gene is left open where the match is weak. Size is omitted from some rows. Given values are once, few, many or a class for expanded clones.

.	13	.	TRBJ1-2	TRBV19	TGTGCCAGTAGTCCAGGGCCTTACTATGGCTACACCTTC	CASSPGPYYGYTF
.	16	TRBD1	TRBJ1-3	TRBV5-1	TGCGCCAGCAGCTTCAACAGGGGGGACTCTGGAAACACCATATATTTT	CASSFNRGDSGNTIYF
.	14	TRBD1	TRBJ1-2	TRBV19	TGTGCCAGTAGACCTCCGGGACAGGGAGTGGGCTACACCTTC	CASRPPGQGVGYTF
.	15	.	TRBJ2-7	TRBV19	TGTGCCAGTAGTATTGGGGGCGTCTACTCCTACGAGCAGTACTTC	CASSIGGVYSYEQYF
.	13	.	TRBJ1-5	TRBV28	TGTGCCAGCAGTACCCCGACAGCGCAGCCCCAGCATTTT	CASSTPTAQPQHF
.	14	TRBD1	TRBJ1-4	TRBV2	TGTGCCAGCAGTCGACAGGGGGCGGGAGAAAAACTGTTTTTT	CASSRQGAGEKLFF
.	15	TRBD2	TRBJ2-7	TRBV3-1/TRBV3-2	TGTGCCAGCAGCCAGGGGACTAGCGGGAGAGGCGAGCAGTACTTC	CASSQGTSGRGEQYF
.	12	.	TRBJ1-1	TRBV19	TGTGCCAGTACCCGCGGAGGGGTTGAAGCTTTCTTT	CASTRGGVEAFF
.	12	TRBD2	TRBJ2-2	TRBV29-1	TGCAGCGTTGAGGGGGGGGCCGGGGAGCTGTTTTTT	CSVEGGAGELFF
.	13	.	TRBJ1-5	TRBV12-3/TRBV12-4	TGTGCCAGCAGTGTTTATAGCAATCAGCCCCAGCATTTT	CASSVYSNQPQHF
.	16	TRBD1	TRBJ2-7	TRBV5-4	TGTGCCAGCAGCTCGTCACCACTAACGACAGGGGAAAGTATAGGATTC	CASSSSPLTTGESIGF
.	14	.	TRBJ1-2	TRBV6-5	TGTGCCAGCAACAGCCACAGGGCCATCTATGGCTACACCTTC	CASNSHRAIYGYTF
.	14	TRBD1	TRBJ1-1	TRBV5-1	TGCGCCAGCAGCACAGACAGGGAGTTGGCTGAAGCTTTCTTT	CASSTDRELAEAFF
.	13	.	TRBJ2-5	TRBV11-2	TGTGCCAGCAGTTCGACAGGTTGGGAGACCCAGTACTTC	CASSSTGWETQYF
.	15	TRBD2	TRBJ2-1	TRBV30	TGTGCCTGGAGTCCGCTAGCGGGGTACTACAATGAGCAGTTCTTC	CAWSPLAGYYNEQFF
once	14	TRBD1	TRBJ2-4	TRBV10-2	TGCGCCAGCAGTGAGTCGTCACAGGGGGAGGTGCAGTACTTC	CASSESSQGEVQYF
.	20	TRBD2	TRBJ2-2	TRBV4-3	TGCGCCAGCAGCCAAGAACCCTGGGTAGCGGGGGGCCCGAACACCGGGGAGCTGTTTTTT	CASSQEPWVAGGPNTGELFF
.	20	TRBD2	TRBJ2-1	TRBV10-3	TGTGCCATCAGTGAGCCCAGGGGACTAGAGAGATTAAGCTCCTACAATGAGCAGTTCTTC	CAISEPRGLERLSSYNEQFF
once	14	.	TRBJ1-2	TRBV2	TGTGCCAGCCGCGGGGGAACTCTAAACTATGGCTACACCTTC	CASRGGTLNYGYTF
.	14	TRBD1	TRBJ2-7	TRBV6-5	TGTGCCAGCAGGAGACAGGGGGCGGGATACGAGCAGTACTTC	CASRRQGAGYEQYF
.	16	.	TRBJ1-4	TRBV6-5	TGTGCCAGCAGTTACTCGTACAACGAGGGAGAAGAAAAACTGTTTTTT	CASSYSYNEGEEKLFF
.	14	.	TRBJ1-6	TRBV6-5	TGTGCCAGCAGCATACAAGGGGAAAATTCACCCCTCCACTTT	CASSIQGENSPLHF
.	15	TRBD1	TRBJ2-1	TRBV6-5	TGTGCCAGCAGGGAGGGACAGGGCTACTACAATGAGCAGTTCTTC	CASREGQGYYNEQFF
.	15	.	TRBJ2-3	TRBV14	TGTGCCAGCAGCCCTGGACTACTCTACACAGATACGCAGTATTTT	CASSPGLLYTDTQYF
once	13	TRBD2	TRBJ2-3	TRBV5-1	TGCGCCAGCAGAATCGGGGGACTAGGAATCAAGTATTTT	CASRIGGLGIKYF
.	16	TRBD2	TRBJ2-7	TRBV10-1	TGCGCCAGCAGCCCCAGAGTCGCGGGAGACTTCTACGAGCAGTACTTC	CASSPRVAGDFYEQYF
.	15	.	TRBJ1-1	TRBV10-3	TGTGCCATCAACCCCAACGCAGGTTATAACACTGAAGCTTTCTTT	CAINPNAGYNTEAFF
few	15	.	TRBJ1-5	TRBV15	TGTGCCACCAGCAGAGATCTGGACAGTGGACAGCCCCAGCATTTT	CATSRDLDSGQPQHF
.	15	TRBD1	TRBJ2-7	TRBV5-4	TGTGCCAGCAGCTCCGGGACAGAGAGCTCCTACGAGCAGTACTTC	CASSSGTESSYEQYF
.	15	TRBD1	TRBJ1-2	TRBV19	TGTGCCAGTAGGGATTGGACAGGGACGAACTATGGCTACACCTTC	CASRDWTGTNYGYTF
.	16	TRBD1	TRBJ1-3	TRBV5-5	TGTGCCAGCAGCTTGGTGACAGGGATCTCTGGAAACACCATATATTTT	CASSLVTGISGNTIYF
.	13	.	TRBJ2-7	TRBV5-5	TGTGCCAGCAGCTTTACACCCTCCTACGAGCAGTACTTC	CASSFTPSYEQYF
once	14	TRBD1	TRBJ1-2	TRBV5-6	TGTGCCAGCAGCCCGGACAGGGCATGGACTGGCTACACCTTC	CASSPDRAWTGYTF